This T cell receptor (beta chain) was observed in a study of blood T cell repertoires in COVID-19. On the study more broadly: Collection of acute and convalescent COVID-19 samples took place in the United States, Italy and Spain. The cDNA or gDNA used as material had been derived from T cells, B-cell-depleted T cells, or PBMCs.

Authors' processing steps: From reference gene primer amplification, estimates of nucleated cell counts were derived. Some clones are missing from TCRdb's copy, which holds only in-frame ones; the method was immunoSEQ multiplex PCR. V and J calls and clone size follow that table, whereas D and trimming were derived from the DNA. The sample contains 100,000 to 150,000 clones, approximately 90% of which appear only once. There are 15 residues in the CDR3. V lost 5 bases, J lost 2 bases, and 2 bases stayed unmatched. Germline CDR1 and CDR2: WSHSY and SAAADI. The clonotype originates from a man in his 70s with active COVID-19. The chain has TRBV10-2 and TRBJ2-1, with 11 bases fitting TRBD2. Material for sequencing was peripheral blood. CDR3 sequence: CASSLAGGAYNEQFF. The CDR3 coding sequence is TGCGCCAGCAGTTTAGCGGGAGGGGCCTACAATGAGCAGTTCTTC.